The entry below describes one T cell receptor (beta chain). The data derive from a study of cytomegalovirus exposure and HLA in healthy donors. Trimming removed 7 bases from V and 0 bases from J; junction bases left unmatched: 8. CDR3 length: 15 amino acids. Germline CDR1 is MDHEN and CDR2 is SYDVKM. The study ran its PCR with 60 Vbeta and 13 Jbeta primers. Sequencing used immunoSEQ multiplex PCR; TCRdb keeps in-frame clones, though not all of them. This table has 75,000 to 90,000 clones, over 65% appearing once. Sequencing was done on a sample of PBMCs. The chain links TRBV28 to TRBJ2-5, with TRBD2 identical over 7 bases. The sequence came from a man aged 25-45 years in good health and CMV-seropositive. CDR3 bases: TGTGCCAGCACCTACGGGGGAGGGTACCAAGAGACCCAGTACTTC. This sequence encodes CASTYGGGYQETQYF.